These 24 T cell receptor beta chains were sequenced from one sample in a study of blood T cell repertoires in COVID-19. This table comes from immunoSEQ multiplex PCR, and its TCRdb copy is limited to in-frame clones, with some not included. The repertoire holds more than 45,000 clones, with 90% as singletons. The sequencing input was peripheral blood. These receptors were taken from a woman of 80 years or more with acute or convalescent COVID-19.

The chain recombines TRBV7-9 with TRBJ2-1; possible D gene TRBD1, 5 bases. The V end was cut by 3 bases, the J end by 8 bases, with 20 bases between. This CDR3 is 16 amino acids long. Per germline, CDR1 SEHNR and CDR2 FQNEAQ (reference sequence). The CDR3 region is CASSLRQTQGADEQFF. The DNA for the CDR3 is TGTGCCAGCAGCTTGCGGCAAACCCAAGGGGCTGATGAGCAGTTCTTC.

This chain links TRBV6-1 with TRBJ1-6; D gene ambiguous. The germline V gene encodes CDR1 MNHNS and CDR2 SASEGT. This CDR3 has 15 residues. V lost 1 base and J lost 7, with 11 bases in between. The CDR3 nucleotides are TGTGCCAGCAGTGAAGGAGCCAGGCCCAATTCACCCCTCCACTTT. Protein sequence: CASSEGARPNSPLHF.

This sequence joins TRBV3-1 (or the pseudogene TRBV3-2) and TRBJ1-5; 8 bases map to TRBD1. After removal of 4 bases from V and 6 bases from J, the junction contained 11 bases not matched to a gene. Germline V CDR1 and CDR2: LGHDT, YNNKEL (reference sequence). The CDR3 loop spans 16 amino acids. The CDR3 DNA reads TGTGCCAGCAGCCCTGGGACAGGTTCTGCCCCTCAGCCCCAGCATTTT. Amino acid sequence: CASSPGTGSAPQPQHF.

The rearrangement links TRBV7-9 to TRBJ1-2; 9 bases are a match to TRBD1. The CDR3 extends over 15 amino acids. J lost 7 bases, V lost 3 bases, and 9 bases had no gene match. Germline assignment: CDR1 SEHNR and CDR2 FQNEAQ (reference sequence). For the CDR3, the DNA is TGTGCCAGCAGCTTGGAACCGGGACAGGGAGGTGGCTACACCTTC. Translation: CASSLEPGQGGGYTF.

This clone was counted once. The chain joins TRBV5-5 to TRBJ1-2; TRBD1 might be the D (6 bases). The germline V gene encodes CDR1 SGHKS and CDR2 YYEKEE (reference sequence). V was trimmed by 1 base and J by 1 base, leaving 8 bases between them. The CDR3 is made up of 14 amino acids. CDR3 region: CASSLTGNNYGYTF. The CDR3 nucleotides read TGTGCCAGCAGCTTGACAGGGAATAACTATGGCTACACCTTC.

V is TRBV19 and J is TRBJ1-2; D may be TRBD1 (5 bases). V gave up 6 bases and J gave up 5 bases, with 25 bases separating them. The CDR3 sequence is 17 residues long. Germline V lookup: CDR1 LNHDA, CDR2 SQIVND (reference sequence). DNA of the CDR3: TGTGCCAGTAGCTCCTGGGAATCCGGGGGGAGTAGTTATGGCTACACCTTC. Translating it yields CASSSWESGGSSYGYTF.

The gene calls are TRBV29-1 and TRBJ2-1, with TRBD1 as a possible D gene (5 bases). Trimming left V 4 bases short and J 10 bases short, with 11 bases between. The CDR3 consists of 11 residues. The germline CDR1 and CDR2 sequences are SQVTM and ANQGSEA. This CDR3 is CSVVGLGEQFF. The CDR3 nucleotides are TGCAGCGTTGTGGGGCTTGGGGAGCAGTTCTTC.

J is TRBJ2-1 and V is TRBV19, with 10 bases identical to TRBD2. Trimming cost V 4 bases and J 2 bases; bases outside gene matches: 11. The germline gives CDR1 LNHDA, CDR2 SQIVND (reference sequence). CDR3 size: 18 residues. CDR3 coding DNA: TGTGCCAGTAGTACGGCCCCAGGGACTAGCGAAACCTACAATGAGCAGTTCTTC. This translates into CASSTAPGTSETYNEQFF.

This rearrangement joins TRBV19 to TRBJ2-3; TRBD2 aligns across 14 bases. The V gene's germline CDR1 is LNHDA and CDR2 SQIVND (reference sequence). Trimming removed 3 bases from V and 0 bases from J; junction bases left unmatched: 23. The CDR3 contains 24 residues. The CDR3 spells CASSIGTTHTPGLAGVSSTDTQYF. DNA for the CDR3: TGTGCCAGTAGTATCGGGACAACACACACACCGGGACTAGCGGGAGTATCTAGCACAGATACGCAGTATTTT.

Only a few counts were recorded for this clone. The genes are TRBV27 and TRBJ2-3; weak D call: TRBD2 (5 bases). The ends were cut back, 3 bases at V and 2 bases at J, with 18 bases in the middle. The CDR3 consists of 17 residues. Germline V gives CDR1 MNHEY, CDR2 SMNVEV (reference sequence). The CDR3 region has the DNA TGTGCCAGCAGTTTTATTCGCCGAAGGACTTCCACAGATACGCAGTATTTT. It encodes CASSFIRRRTSTDTQYF.

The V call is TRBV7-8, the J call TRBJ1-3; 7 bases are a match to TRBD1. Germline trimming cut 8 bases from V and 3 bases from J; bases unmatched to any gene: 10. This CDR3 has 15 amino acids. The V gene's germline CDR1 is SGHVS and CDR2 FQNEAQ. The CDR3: CASVPQTGSGNTIYF. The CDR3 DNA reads TGTGCCAGCGTCCCCCAGACAGGGAGTGGAAACACCATATATTTT.

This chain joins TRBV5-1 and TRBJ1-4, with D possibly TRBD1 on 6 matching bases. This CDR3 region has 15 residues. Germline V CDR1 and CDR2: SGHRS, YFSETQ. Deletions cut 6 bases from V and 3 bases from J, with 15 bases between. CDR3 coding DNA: TGCGCCAGCACCCCACAGGGAACTTCTAATGAAAAACTGTTTTTT. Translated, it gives CASTPQGTSNEKLFF. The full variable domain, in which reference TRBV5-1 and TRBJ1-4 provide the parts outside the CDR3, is KAGVTQTPRYLIKTRGQQVTLSCSPISGHRSVSWYQQTPGQGLQFLFEYFSETQRNKGNFPGRFSGRQFSNSRSEMNVSTLELGDSALYLCASTPQGTSNEKLFFGSGTQLSVL.

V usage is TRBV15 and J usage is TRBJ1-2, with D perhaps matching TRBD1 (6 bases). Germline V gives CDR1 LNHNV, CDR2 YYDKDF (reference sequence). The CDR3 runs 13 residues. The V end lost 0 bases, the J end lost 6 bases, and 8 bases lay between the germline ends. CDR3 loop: CATSRERTDGYTF. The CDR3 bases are TGTGCCACCAGCAGAGAGCGGACAGATGGCTACACCTTC.

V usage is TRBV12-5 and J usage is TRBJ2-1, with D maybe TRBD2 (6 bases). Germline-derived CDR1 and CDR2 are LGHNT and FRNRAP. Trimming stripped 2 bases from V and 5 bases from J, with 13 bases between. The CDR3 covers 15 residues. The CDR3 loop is CASGLLVGGDNEQFF. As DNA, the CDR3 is TGTGCTAGTGGTTTGCTCGTGGGCGGGGACAATGAGCAGTTCTTC.

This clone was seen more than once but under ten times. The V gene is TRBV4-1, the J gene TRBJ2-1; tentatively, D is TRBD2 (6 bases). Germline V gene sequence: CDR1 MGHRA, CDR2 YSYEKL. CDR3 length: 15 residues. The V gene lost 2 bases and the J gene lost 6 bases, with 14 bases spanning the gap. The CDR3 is CASSQLGLLINEQFF. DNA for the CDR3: TGCGCCAGCAGCCAACTAGGACTATTGATCAATGAGCAGTTCTTC.

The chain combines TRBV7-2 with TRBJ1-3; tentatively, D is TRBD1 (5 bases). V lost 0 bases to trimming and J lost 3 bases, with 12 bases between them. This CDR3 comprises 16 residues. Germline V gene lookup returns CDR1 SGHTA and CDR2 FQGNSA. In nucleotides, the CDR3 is TGTGCCAGCAGCTTAGCCCTAAGGGGAGGTGGAAACACCATATATTTT. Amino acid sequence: CASSLALRGGGNTIYF.

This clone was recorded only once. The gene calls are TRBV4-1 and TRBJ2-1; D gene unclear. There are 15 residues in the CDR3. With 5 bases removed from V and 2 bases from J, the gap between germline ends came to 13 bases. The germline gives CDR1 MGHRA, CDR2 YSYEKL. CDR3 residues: CASSYSRQPYNEQFF. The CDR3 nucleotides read TGCGCCAGCAGCTACTCCAGGCAACCCTACAATGAGCAGTTCTTC.

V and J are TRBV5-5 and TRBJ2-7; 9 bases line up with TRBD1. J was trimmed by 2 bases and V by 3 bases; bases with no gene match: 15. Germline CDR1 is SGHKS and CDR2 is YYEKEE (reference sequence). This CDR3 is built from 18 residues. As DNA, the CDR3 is TGTGCCAGCAGCTCCCCAAGTAACCGGGACAGGGTTACCTACGAGCAGTACTTC. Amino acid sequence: CASSSPSNRDRVTYEQYF.

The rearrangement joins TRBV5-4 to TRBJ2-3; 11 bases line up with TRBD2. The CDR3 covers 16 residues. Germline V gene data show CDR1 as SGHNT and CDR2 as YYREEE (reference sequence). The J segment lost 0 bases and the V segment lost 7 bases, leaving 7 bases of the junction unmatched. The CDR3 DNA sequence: TGTGCCAGCGAAAACCGACTAGCGGGAAGCACAGATACGCAGTATTTT. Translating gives CASENRLAGSTDTQYF.

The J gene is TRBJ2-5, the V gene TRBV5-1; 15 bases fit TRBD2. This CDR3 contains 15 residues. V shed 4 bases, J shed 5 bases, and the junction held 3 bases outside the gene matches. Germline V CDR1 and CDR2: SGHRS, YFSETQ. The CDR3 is CASSTGTSGGETQYF. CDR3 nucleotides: TGCGCCAGCAGCACCGGGACTAGCGGGGGGGAGACCCAGTACTTC.

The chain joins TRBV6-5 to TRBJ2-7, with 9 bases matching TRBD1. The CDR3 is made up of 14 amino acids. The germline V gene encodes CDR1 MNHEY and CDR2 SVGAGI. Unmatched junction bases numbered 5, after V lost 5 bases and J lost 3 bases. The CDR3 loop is CASSLTGGHYEQYF. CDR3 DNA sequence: TGTGCCAGCAGTCTTACAGGGGGCCACTACGAGCAGTACTTC.

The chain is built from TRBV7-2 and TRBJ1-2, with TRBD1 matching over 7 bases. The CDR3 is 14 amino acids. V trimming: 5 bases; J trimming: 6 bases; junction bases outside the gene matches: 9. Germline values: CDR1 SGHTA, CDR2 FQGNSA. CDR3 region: CASSGQDGIDGYTF. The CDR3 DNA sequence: TGTGCCAGCAGCGGACAGGACGGTATCGATGGCTACACCTTC.

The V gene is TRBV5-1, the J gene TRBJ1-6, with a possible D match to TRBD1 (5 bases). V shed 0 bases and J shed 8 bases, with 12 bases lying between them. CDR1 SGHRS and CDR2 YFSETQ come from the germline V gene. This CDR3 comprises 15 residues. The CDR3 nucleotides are TGCGCCAGCAGCTTGGCGGGGGACGTCGATTCACCCCTCCACTTT. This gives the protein CASSLAGDVDSPLHF.

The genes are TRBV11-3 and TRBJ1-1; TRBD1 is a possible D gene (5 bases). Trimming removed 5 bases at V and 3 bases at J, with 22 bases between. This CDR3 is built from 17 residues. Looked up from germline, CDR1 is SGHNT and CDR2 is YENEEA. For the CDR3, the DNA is TGTGCCAGCAGCGGATGGAATGTGGGGGAGGTTGACACTGAAGCTTTCTTT. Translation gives CASSGWNVGEVDTEAFF.